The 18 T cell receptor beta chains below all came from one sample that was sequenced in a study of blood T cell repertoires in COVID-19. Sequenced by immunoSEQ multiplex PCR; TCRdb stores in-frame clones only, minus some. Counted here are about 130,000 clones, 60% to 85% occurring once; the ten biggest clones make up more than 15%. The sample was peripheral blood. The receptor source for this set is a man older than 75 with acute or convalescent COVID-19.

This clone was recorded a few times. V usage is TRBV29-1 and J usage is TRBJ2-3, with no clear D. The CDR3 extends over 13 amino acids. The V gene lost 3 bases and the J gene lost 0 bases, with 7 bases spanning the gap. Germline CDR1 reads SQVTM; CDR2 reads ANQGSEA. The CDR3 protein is CSVDDTSTDTQYF. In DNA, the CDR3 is TGCAGCGTTGATGACACAAGCACAGATACGCAGTATTTT.

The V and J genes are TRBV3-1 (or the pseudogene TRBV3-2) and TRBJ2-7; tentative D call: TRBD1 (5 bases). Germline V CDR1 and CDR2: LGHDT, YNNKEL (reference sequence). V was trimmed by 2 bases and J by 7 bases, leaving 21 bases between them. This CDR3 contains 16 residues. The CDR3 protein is CASSQRTVGAEREQYF. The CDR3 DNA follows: TGTGCCAGCAGCCAACGAACCGTTGGGGCCGAGAGGGAGCAGTACTTC.

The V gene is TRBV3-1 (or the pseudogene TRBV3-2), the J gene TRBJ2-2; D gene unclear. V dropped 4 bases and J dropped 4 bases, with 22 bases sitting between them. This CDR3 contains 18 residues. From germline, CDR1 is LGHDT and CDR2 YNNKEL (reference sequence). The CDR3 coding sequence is TGTGCCAGCAGCCGGCAGCCTAACGAGCTCGGGTCCACCGGGGAGCTGTTTTTT. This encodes CASSRQPNELGSTGELFF.

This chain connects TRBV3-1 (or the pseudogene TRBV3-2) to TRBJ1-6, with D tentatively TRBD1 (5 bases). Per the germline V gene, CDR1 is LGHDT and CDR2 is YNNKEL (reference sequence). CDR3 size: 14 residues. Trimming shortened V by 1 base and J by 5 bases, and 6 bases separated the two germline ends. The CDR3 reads CASSQGGDNSPLHF. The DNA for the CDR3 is TGTGCCAGCAGCCAAGGGGGGGATAATTCACCCCTCCACTTT.

The CDR3 nucleotides read TGTGCCAGCTATCAGGGGGCTGGGACTAATGAAAAACTGTTTTTT. Translating it yields CASYQGAGTNEKLFF. The chain carries TRBV28 and TRBJ1-4; TRBD1 matches 8 bases. The CDR3 runs 15 residues. Germline CDR1 and CDR2: MDHEN and SYDVKM. V dropped 8 bases and J dropped 2; count of bases not matched to a gene: 7.

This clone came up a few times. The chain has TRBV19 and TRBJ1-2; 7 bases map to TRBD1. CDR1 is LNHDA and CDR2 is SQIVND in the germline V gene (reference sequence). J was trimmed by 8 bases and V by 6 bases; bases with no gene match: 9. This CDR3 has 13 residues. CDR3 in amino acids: CASRGTGVGGYTF. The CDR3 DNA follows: TGTGCCAGTAGGGGCACAGGGGTGGGCGGCTACACCTTC.

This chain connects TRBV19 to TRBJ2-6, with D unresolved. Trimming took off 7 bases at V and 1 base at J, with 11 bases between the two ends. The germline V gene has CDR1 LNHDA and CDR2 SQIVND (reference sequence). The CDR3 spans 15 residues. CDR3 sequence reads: CASNRQSSGANVLTF. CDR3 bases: TGTGCCAGTAACCGACAAAGTTCTGGGGCCAACGTCCTGACTTTC.

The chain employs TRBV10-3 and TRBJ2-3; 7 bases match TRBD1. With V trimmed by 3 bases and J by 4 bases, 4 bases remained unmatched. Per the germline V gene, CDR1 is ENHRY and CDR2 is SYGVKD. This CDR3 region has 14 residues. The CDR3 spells CAISDRGRADTQYF. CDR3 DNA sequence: TGTGCCATCAGTGATAGGGGGCGGGCAGATACGCAGTATTTT.

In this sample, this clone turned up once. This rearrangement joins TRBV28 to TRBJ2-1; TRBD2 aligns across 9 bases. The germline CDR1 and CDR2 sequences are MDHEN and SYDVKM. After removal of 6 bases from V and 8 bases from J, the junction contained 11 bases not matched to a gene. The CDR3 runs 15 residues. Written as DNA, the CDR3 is TGTGCCAGCAGGTATGGGGCGGGGGGGCCCGATGAGCAGTTCTTC. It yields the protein CASRYGAGGPDEQFF.

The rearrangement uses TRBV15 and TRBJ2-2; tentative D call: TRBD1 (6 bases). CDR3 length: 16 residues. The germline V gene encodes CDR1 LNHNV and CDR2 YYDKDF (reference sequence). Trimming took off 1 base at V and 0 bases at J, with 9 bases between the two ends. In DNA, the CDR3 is TGTGCCACCAGCAGAGTGGACAGCCCGAACACCGGGGAGCTGTTTTTT. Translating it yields CATSRVDSPNTGELFF.

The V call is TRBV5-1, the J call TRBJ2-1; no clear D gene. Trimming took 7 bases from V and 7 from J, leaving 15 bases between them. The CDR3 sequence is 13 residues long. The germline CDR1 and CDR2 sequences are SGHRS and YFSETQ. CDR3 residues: CASQISARNEQFF. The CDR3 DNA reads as TGCGCCAGCCAAATCTCCGCCAGGAATGAGCAGTTCTTC.

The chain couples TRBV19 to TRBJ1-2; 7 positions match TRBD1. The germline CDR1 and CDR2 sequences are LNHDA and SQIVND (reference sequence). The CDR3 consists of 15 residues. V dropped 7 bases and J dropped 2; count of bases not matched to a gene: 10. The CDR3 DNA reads TGTGCCAGTAAGGATCGACTGACAGGGAACTATGGCTACACCTTC. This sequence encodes CASKDRLTGNYGYTF.

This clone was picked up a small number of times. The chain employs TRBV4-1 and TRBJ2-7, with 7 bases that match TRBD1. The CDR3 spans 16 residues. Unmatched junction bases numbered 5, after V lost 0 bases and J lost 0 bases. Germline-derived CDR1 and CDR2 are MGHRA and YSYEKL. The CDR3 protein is CASSQDWSGGSYEQYF. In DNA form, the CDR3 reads TGCGCCAGCAGCCAAGATTGGTCAGGGGGCTCCTACGAGCAGTACTTC.

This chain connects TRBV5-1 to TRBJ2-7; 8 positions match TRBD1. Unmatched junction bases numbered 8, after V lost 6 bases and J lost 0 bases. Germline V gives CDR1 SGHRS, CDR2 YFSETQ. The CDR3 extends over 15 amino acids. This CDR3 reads CASTTRQGSSYEQYF. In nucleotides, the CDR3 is TGCGCCAGCACCACCCGACAGGGGAGCTCCTACGAGCAGTACTTC.

This chain's CDR3 is CASSPLTQHYNEQFF. The CDR3 DNA follows: TGTGCCAGCTCACCACTGACACAACACTACAATGAGCAGTTCTTC. The chain joins TRBV18 to TRBJ2-1; D is unclear. The germline V gene has CDR1 KGHSH and CDR2 LQKENI. This CDR3 has 15 amino acids. Trimming removed 1 base at V and 3 bases at J, with 10 bases between.

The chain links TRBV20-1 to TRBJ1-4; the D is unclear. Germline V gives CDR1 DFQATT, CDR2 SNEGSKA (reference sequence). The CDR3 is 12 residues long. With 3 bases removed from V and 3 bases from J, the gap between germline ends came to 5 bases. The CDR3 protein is CSASTANEKLFF. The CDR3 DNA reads TGCAGTGCTAGTACAGCTAATGAAAAACTGTTTTTT.

CDR3 loop: CASSQTGTQPQHF. The CDR3 bases are TGTGCCAGCAGCCAGACAGGGACTCAGCCCCAGCATTTT. The chain combines TRBV9 with TRBJ1-5, with 7 bases lining up with TRBD1. There are 13 residues in the CDR3. The germline gives CDR1 SGDLS, CDR2 YYNGEE. Trimming at V came to 4 bases and at J to 6 bases, leaving 4 bases not matched to a gene.

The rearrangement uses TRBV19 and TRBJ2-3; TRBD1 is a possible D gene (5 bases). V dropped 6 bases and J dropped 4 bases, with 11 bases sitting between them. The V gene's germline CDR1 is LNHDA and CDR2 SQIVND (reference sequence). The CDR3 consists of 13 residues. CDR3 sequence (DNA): TGTGCCAGTAGGGCAGGGCTTTCAGATACGCAGTATTTT. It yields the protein CASRAGLSDTQYF.